The 27 T cell receptor beta chains listed next were all sequenced from one sample in a study of blood T cell repertoires in COVID-19. Assay used: immunoSEQ multiplex PCR; TCRdb lists only in-frame clones, some missing. Here the sample spans about 300,000 clones, roughly 84% being singletons. Sequenced: peripheral blood. The receptors originated from a human donor with COVID-19, enrolled during active disease. The donor label of this sample is uncertain.

This sequence joins TRBV5-1 and TRBJ1-1; D is undetermined. Germline CDR1 reads SGHRS; CDR2 reads YFSETQ. The CDR3 spans 16 residues. V was shortened by 4 bases and J by 0 bases, with 16 bases between the two germline ends. CDR3 residues: CASSVNGEPMNTEAFF. The CDR3 DNA reads TGCGCCAGCAGCGTGAATGGGGAGCCCATGAACACTGAAGCTTTCTTT.

This chain links TRBV7-2 with TRBJ2-7, with 8 bases lining up with TRBD1. CDR1 is SGHTA and CDR2 is FQGNSA in the germline V gene. This CDR3 comprises 18 residues. After removal of 0 bases from V and 0 bases from J, the junction contained 10 bases not matched to a gene. CDR3 bases: TGTGCCAGCAGCTTAGCGGGATCTGCAGGGGGCTTCTCCTACGAGCAGTACTTC. This codes for CASSLAGSAGGFSYEQYF.

J is TRBJ2-2 and V is TRBV6-1; tentatively, D is TRBD2 (5 bases). The V and J ends lost 3 bases and 7 bases respectively, with 9 bases between them. This CDR3 region has 13 residues. Germline values: CDR1 MNHNS, CDR2 SASEGT. This CDR3 is CASSERGYGELFF. The CDR3 region has the DNA TGTGCCAGCAGTGAGCGAGGGTACGGGGAGCTGTTTTTT.

The rearrangement links TRBV28 to TRBJ1-1; D may be TRBD1 (5 bases). Per germline, CDR1 MDHEN and CDR2 SYDVKM. Trimming pared 7 bases from V and 5 bases from J, leaving 11 bases between. This CDR3 comprises 12 residues. The CDR3 sequence is CASIHGGTEAFF. In DNA form, the CDR3 reads TGTGCCAGCATCCATGGGGGGACTGAAGCTTTCTTT.

CDR3 sequence: CASSEATAQQFF. The CDR3 DNA reads as TGTGCCAGCAGTGAAGCGACAGCCCAGCAGTTCTTC. The rearrangement links TRBV6-1 to TRBJ2-1; D is perhaps TRBD1 (5 bases). This CDR3 contains 12 residues. V dropped 0 bases and J dropped 11 bases, with 8 bases sitting between them. CDR1 is MNHNS, CDR2 SASEGT, per germline.

The chain is built from TRBV27 and TRBJ1-6, with 10 bases fitting TRBD1. The CDR3 totals 14 residues. Germline V gives CDR1 MNHEY, CDR2 SMNVEV (reference sequence). V shed 7 bases, J shed 9 bases, and the junction held 6 bases outside the gene matches. CDR3 amino acids: CASTPGQGFSPLHF. CDR3 coding DNA: TGTGCCAGCACCCCGGGACAGGGGTTTTCACCCCTCCACTTT.

A few counts support this clone. J is TRBJ2-2 and V is TRBV27; 9 nucleotides match TRBD1. CDR1 is MNHEY and CDR2 is SMNVEV in the germline V gene (reference sequence). CDR3 size: 18 residues. With 3 bases clipped from V and 6 bases from J, the junction kept 14 bases outside the gene matches. The CDR3 nucleotides read TGTGCCAGCAGTTTCGAATACACCGCGGGACAGGGATCCGGGGAGCTGTTTTTT. Amino acid sequence: CASSFEYTAGQGSGELFF.

The genes are TRBV19 and TRBJ1-5; TRBD1 matches 7 bases. In germline, CDR1 is LNHDA, CDR2 SQIVND (reference sequence). J gave up 3 bases and V 7 bases, and 6 bases lay outside the gene matches. The CDR3 totals 14 residues. The CDR3 spells CASNRDSLNQPQHF. As DNA, the CDR3 is TGTGCCAGTAACCGGGACAGCCTCAATCAGCCCCAGCATTTT. The full variable domain, with the rest looked up from reference TRBV19 and TRBJ1-5, is DGGITQSPKYLFRKEGQNVTLSCEQNLNHDAMYWYRQDPGQGLRLIYYSQIVNDFQKGDIAEGYSVSREKKESFPLTVTSAQKNPTAFYLCASNRDSLNQPQHFGDGTRLSIL.

J is TRBJ1-6 and V is TRBV7-8, with 8 nucleotides matching TRBD1. V gave up 4 bases and J gave up 10 bases; unmatched junction bases: 9. Germline V gene lookup returns CDR1 SGHVS and CDR2 FQNEAQ. The CDR3 sequence is 15 residues long. The CDR3 sequence: CASSYLDREESPLHF. CDR3 DNA sequence: TGTGCCAGCAGCTATCTGGACAGGGAGGAATCACCCCTCCACTTT.

The rearrangement uses TRBV19 and TRBJ2-5, with 10 bases fitting TRBD2. The V gene's germline CDR1 is LNHDA and CDR2 SQIVND (reference sequence). V shed 5 bases and J 5 bases; nucleotides not matched to a gene: 2. This CDR3 comprises 13 residues. In nucleotides, the CDR3 is TGTGCCAGTAGTGATAGCGGGAGGGAGACCCAGTACTTC. Amino acids: CASSDSGRETQYF.

This chain links TRBV6-2 or TRBV6-3 with TRBJ1-1; D gene uncertain. The CDR3 runs to 13 residues. Trimming left V 6 bases short and J 7 bases short, with 15 bases between. CDR1 MNHEY and CDR2 SVGEGT come from the germline V gene. The CDR3 DNA reads as TGTGCCAGCAGCAATGCGGGTTTTGGTGAAGCTTTCTTT. Amino acids: CASSNAGFGEAFF.

V gene TRBV15 combines with J gene TRBJ2-1; 7 bases agree with TRBD2. There are 16 residues in the CDR3. Trimming took 3 bases from V and 0 from J; bases not matched to a gene: 5. Germline values: CDR1 LNHNV, CDR2 YYDKDF (reference sequence). CDR3 in amino acids: CATSRGRGSSYNEQFF. CDR3 coding DNA: TGTGCCACCAGCAGGGGGCGGGGGAGCTCCTACAATGAGCAGTTCTTC.

The chain's CDR3 is CASSLVAGDLNSPLHF. CDR3 DNA sequence: TGCGCCAGCAGCTTGGTAGCAGGGGACCTTAATTCACCCCTCCACTTT. The gene calls are TRBV5-1 and TRBJ1-6; TRBD1 is a possible D gene (6 bases). The ends were cut back, 0 bases at V and 6 bases at J, with 13 bases in the middle. Germline CDR1 and CDR2: SGHRS and YFSETQ. This CDR3 has 16 residues.

The chain uses TRBV5-1 and TRBJ2-7; possible D gene TRBD2, 6 bases. V shed 0 bases and J shed 2 bases, with 12 bases lying between them. The CDR3 is 15 amino acids. Germline V gives CDR1 SGHRS, CDR2 YFSETQ. CDR3 coding DNA: TGCGCCAGCAGCTTGGCCGGGGGAATCACCTACGAGCAGTACTTC. Residues: CASSLAGGITYEQYF.

The chain joins TRBV5-6 to TRBJ2-5; 8 positions match TRBD2. This CDR3 is 13 amino acids long. V lost 5 bases to trimming and J lost 4 bases; unmatched junction nucleotides: 4. CDR1 is SGHDT and CDR2 is YYEEEE in the germline V gene. The CDR3, as DNA: TGTGCCAGCAGTTCAGCGGGAGTAGAGACCCAGTACTTC. Translated: CASSSAGVETQYF. Variable domain in full (rest from reference TRBV5-6 and TRBJ2-5): DAGVTQSPTHLIKTRGQQVTLRCSPKSGHDTVSWYQQALGQGPQFIFQYYEEEERQRGNFPDRFSGHQFPNYSSELNVNALLLGDSALYLCASSSAGVETQYFGPGTRLLVL.

The chain combines TRBV2 with TRBJ2-7; the match to TRBD2 covers 9 bases. Per germline, CDR1 SNHLY and CDR2 FYNNEI. The J segment lost 1 base and the V segment lost 4 bases, leaving 8 bases of the junction unmatched. This CDR3 has 16 residues. For the CDR3, the DNA is TGTGCCAGCAGTGGGCGACTAGCGGTAATGTCCTACGAGCAGTACTTC. It encodes CASSGRLAVMSYEQYF.

In nucleotides, the CDR3 is TGTGCCAGCAGCGTACTGGGACAGGCGAACACTGAAGCTTTCTTT. Translated: CASSVLGQANTEAFF. V gene TRBV9 combines with J gene TRBJ1-1, with 8 bases aligning to TRBD1. The CDR3 is made up of 15 amino acids. The V gene's germline CDR1 is SGDLS and CDR2 YYNGEE. Losses at the gene ends were 1 base for V and 1 base for J; bases not matched to a gene: 3. Complete variable domain (other parts from reference TRBV9 and TRBJ1-1): DSGVTQTPKHLITATGQRVTLRCSPRSGDLSVYWYQQSLDQGLQFLIQYYNGEERAKGNILERFSAQQFPDLHSELNLSSLELGDSALYFCASSVLGQANTEAFFGQGTRLTVV.

The chain is built from TRBV7-8 and TRBJ1-2; 8 bases line up with TRBD1. The CDR3 has 17 amino acids. V lost 5 bases and J lost 4; bases outside the gene matches: 15. Looked up from germline, CDR1 is SGHVS and CDR2 is FQNEAQ. CDR3 nucleotides: TGTGCCAGCAGCCGCTTATTATCGGGACAGGATCTCTATGGCTACACCTTC. As protein: CASSRLLSGQDLYGYTF. Full variable domain (rest looked up from reference TRBV7-8 and TRBJ1-2): GAGVSQSPRYKVAKRGQDVALRCDPISGHVSLFWYQQALGQGPEFLTYFQNEAQLDKSGLPSDRFFAERPEGSVSTLKIQRTQQEDSAVYLCASSRLLSGQDLYGYTFGSGTRLTVV.

The J gene is TRBJ2-7, the V gene TRBV7-2; 7 nucleotides agree with TRBD2. Germline lookup yields CDR1 SGHTA and CDR2 FQGNSA. With 2 bases clipped from V and 6 bases from J, the junction kept 7 bases outside the gene matches. This CDR3 spans 14 amino acids. The CDR3 sequence: CASSLITSDLEQYF. The CDR3 nucleotides read TGTGCCAGCAGCTTAATAACTAGCGACCTCGAGCAGTACTTC.

The chain is built from TRBV4-3 and TRBJ1-2; D may be TRBD1 (6 bases). The V end was cut by 2 bases, the J end by 2 bases, with 12 bases between. The CDR3 sequence is 15 residues long. Germline values: CDR1 LGHNA, CDR2 YSLEER. The CDR3 protein is CASSQTTTGNYGYTF. The CDR3 nucleotides read TGCGCCAGCAGCCAAACCACAACAGGGAACTATGGCTACACCTTC.

In regard to this clone: Other DNA sequences in this sample translate to the same CDR3. The gene calls are TRBV28 and TRBJ1-2, with 9 bases aligning to TRBD1. CDR3 size: 15 residues. Germline assignment: CDR1 MDHEN and CDR2 SYDVKM. V shed 5 bases and J 2 bases; nucleotides not matched to a gene: 6. CDR3 sequence (DNA): TGTGCCAGCAGTCCTCCCGGACAGGGGAACTATGGCTACACCTTC. Its protein is CASSPPGQGNYGYTF.

The genes are TRBV9 and TRBJ2-1, with 10 bases that match TRBD2. V was clipped by 3 bases and J by 5 bases; unmatched bases: 5. Germline CDR1 is SGDLS and CDR2 is YYNGEE. CDR3 length: 15 amino acids. CDR3 loop: CASSAGLAQNNEQFF. In nucleotides, the CDR3 is TGTGCCAGCAGCGCGGGACTAGCGCAAAACAATGAGCAGTTCTTC.

This CDR3 reads CASGRQGVGSSYNEQFF. CDR3 DNA: TGTGCCAGCGGGAGACAGGGGGTGGGTAGCTCCTACAATGAGCAGTTCTTC. This chain uses TRBV28 with TRBJ2-1; 9 nucleotides line up with TRBD1. V lost 8 bases to trimming and J lost 0 bases; unmatched junction nucleotides: 11. The germline gives CDR1 MDHEN, CDR2 SYDVKM. This CDR3 is built from 17 residues.

V usage is TRBV7-6 and J usage is TRBJ2-7, with 10 bases aligning to TRBD1. This CDR3 is built from 14 residues. Germline CDR1 and CDR2: SGHVS and FNYEAQ. J lost 7 bases, V lost 4 bases, and 7 bases had no gene match. In DNA, the CDR3 is TGTGCCAGCAGCTCGGGACAGGGGCAGGGGGAGCAGTACTTC. This encodes CASSSGQGQGEQYF.

The chain carries TRBV9 and TRBJ2-3, with D perhaps TRBD2 (6 bases). The CDR3 consists of 16 residues. The germline V and J ends were trimmed by 1 base and 0 bases, with 12 bases remaining between them. Germline V gene sequence: CDR1 SGDLS, CDR2 YYNGEE. This CDR3 reads CASSVLVSGSTDTQYF. DNA for the CDR3: TGTGCCAGCAGCGTATTGGTTAGCGGAAGCACAGATACGCAGTATTTT.

V and J are TRBV5-1 and TRBJ1-5; D remains unclear. CDR3 length: 13 residues. V lost 4 bases to trimming and J lost 7 bases, with 12 bases between them. Germline V gene data show CDR1 as SGHRS and CDR2 as YFSETQ. The CDR3, as DNA: TGCGCCAGCAGCCCCACGTCCGGGCAGCCCCAGCATTTT. It translates to CASSPTSGQPQHF.

The chain links TRBV7-2 to TRBJ2-1, with TRBD1 as a possible D gene (5 bases). The CDR3 totals 13 residues. The V gene lost 0 bases and the J gene lost 10 bases, with 10 bases spanning the gap. The germline V gene encodes CDR1 SGHTA and CDR2 FQGNSA. DNA for the CDR3: TGTGCCAGCAGCTTAGCGCCAGGGTTAGAGCAGTTCTTC. Amino acids: CASSLAPGLEQFF.